This entry concerns a single T cell receptor (beta chain). The antigen is not known. The sample originates from a study of cytotoxic CD8 clonotypes in ibrutinib-treated CLL. Study results and limitations: Baseline-level clonality went beyond age-matched healthy donors and moved in step with circulating CD8+ T-cell counts.

Sequenced by immunoSEQ multiplex PCR; TCRdb stores in-frame clones only, minus some. Of 200,000 to 250,000 clones listed, 70% are singletons. Deletions cut 7 bases from V and 0 bases from J, with 4 bases between. CDR1 MNHEY and CDR2 SVGAGI come from the germline V gene. CDR3 length: 12 amino acids. Here the sequenced sample was PBMCs, taken after 12 months of ibrutinib treatment. The chain has TRBV6-5 and TRBJ1-3; D not resolved. This receptor was identified in a human donor with chronic lymphocytic leukemia. The CDR3 spells CASKSSGNTIYF. CDR3 bases: TGTGCCAGCAAATCCTCTGGAAACACCATATATTTT.